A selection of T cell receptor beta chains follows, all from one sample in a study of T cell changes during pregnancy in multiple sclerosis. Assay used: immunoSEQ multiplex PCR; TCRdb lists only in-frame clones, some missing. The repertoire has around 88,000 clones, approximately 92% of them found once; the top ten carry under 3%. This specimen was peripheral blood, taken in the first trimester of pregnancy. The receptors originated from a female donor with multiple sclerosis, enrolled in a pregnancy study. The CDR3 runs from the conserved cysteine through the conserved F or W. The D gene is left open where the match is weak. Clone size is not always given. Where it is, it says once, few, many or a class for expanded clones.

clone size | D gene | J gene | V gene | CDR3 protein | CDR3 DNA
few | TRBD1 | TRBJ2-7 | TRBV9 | CASSRDSTLSYEQYF | TGTGCCAGCAGCCGGGACAGTACCCTCTCCTACGAGCAGTACTTC
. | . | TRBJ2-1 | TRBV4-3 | CASSQDPGFSYNEQFF | TGCGCCAGCAGCCAAGATCCCGGGTTCTCCTACAATGAGCAGTTCTTC
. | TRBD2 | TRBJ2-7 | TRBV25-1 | CASSEGLAGYEQYF | TGTGCCAGCAGTGAGGGACTAGCGGGTTACGAGCAGTACTTC
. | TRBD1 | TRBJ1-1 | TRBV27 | CASKYSGTGEPQAFF | TGTGCCAGCAAATACTCCGGGACAGGGGAGCCACAAGCTTTCTTT
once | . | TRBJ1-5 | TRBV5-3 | CARTAGGMTSNQPQHF | TGTGCCAGAACCGCGGGGGGCATGACTAGCAATCAGCCCCAGCATTTT
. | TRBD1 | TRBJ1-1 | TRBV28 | CASSWTGGLNTEAFF | TGTGCCAGCAGTTGGACAGGGGGCCTGAACACTGAAGCTTTCTTT
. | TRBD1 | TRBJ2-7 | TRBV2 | CASRIPTGGYEQYF | TGTGCCAGCAGAATACCGACAGGGGGATACGAGCAGTACTTC
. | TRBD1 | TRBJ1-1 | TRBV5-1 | CASSVPGQKNTEAFF | TGCGCCAGCAGCGTACCGGGACAGAAGAACACTGAAGCTTTCTTT
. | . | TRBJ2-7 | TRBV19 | CASSIPGKYYEQYF | TGTGCCAGTAGTATCCCCGGGAAGTACTACGAGCAGTACTTC
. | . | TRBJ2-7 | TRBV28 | CASSTRMPYEQYF | TGTGCCAGCAGTACCAGGATGCCCTACGAGCAGTACTTC
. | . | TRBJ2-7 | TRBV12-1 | CASSSYRGRSYEQYF | TGTGCCAGCAGCTCCTACAGGGGGCGCTCATACGAGCAGTACTTC
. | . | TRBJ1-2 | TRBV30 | CAWSNDRLLYGYTF | TGTGCCTGGAGCAACGACAGGCTCCTCTATGGCTACACCTTC
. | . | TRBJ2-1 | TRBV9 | CASSVVSGVNNEQFF | TGTGCCAGCAGCGTAGTTAGCGGAGTTAACAATGAGCAGTTCTTC
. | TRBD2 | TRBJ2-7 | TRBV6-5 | CASSYHAPLAGGEQYF | TGTGCCAGCAGTTACCACGCCCCCTTAGCGGGCGGGGAGCAGTACTTC
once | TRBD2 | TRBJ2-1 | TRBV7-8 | CASTSGTRDYNEQFF | TGTGCCAGCACCTCCGGGACTAGGGACTACAATGAGCAGTTCTTC
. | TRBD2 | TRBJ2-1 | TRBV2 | CASSTGLVYNEQFF | TGTGCCAGCAGTACGGGACTAGTGTACAATGAGCAGTTCTTC
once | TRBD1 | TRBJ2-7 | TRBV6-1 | CASSQTGVPYEQYF | TGTGCCAGCAGCCAGACAGGGGTCCCCTACGAGCAGTACTTC
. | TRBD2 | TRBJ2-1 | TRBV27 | CASSFPVAGGFGEQFF | TGTGCCAGCAGTTTCCCCGTAGCGGGAGGATTCGGTGAGCAGTTCTTC
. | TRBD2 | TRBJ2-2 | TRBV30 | CAWSVASGTTGELFF | TGTGCCTGGAGTGTGGCTAGCGGGACGACCGGGGAGCTGTTTTTT
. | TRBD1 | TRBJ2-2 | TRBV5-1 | CASSLGQGDTGELFF | TGCGCCAGCAGCTTGGGACAGGGGGACACCGGGGAGCTGTTTTTT
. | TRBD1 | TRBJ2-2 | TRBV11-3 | CASSRTGVSTGELFF | TGTGCCAGCAGCCGGACAGGCGTGAGCACCGGGGAGCTGTTTTTT